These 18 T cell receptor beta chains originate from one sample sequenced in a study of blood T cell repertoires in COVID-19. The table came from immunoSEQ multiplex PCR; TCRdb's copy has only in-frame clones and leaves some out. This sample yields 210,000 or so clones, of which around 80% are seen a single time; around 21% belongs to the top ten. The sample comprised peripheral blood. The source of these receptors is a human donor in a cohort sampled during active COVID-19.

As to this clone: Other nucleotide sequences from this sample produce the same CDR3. The CDR3: CASSFGSANTGELFF. CDR3 DNA sequence: TGTGCCAGCAGCTTCGGGTCCGCGAACACCGGGGAGCTGTTTTTT. This chain links TRBV7-9 with TRBJ2-2; D gene uncertain. From germline, CDR1 is SEHNR and CDR2 FQNEAQ (reference sequence). Trimming left V 3 bases short and J 0 bases short, with 8 bases between. The CDR3 spans 15 residues.

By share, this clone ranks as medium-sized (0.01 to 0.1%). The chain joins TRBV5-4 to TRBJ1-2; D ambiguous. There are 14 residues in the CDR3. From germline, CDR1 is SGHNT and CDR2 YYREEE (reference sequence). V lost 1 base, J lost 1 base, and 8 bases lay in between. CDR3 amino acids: CASSLSTDNYGYTF. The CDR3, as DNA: TGTGCCAGCAGCTTGTCAACAGATAACTATGGCTACACCTTC.

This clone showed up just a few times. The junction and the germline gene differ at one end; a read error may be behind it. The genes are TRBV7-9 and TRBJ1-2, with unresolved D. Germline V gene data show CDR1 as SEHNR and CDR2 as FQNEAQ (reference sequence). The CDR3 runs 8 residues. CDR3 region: CASSSLAF. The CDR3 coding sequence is TGTGCCAGCAGCTCACTAGCTTTC. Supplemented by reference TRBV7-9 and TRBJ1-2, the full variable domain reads DTGVSQNPRHKITKRGQNVTFRCDPISEHNRLYWYRQTLGQGPEFLTYFQNEAQLEKSRLLSDRFSAERPKGSFSTLEIQRTEQGDSAMYLCASSSLAFGSGTRLTVV.

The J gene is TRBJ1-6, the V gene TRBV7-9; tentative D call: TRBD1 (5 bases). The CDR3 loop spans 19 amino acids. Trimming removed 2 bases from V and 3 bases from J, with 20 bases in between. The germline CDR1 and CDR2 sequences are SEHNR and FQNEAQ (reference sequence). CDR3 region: CASSLLIEEHQGYNSPLHF. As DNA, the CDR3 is TGTGCCAGCAGCTTACTAATAGAAGAGCATCAGGGCTATAATTCACCCCTCCACTTT.

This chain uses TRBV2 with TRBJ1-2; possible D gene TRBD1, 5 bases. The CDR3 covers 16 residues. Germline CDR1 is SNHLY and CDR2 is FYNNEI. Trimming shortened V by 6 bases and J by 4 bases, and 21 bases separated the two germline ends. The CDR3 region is CASSRDSGLAAYGYTF. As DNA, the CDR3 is TGTGCCAGCAGCCGGGACTCGGGCCTCGCGGCCTATGGCTACACCTTC. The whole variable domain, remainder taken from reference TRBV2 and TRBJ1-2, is EPEVTQTPSHQVTQMGQEVILRCVPISNHLYFYWYRQILGQKVEFLVSFYNNEISEKSEIFDDQFSVERPDGSNFTLKIRSTKLEDSAMYFCASSRDSGLAAYGYTFGSGTRLTVV.

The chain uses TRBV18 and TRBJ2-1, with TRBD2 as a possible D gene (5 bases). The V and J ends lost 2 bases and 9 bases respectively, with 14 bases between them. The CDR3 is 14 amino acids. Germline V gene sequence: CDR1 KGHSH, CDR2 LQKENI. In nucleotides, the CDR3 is TGTGCCAGCTCACCAATGGTCGTCGAGGGTGAGCAGTTCTTC. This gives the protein CASSPMVVEGEQFF.

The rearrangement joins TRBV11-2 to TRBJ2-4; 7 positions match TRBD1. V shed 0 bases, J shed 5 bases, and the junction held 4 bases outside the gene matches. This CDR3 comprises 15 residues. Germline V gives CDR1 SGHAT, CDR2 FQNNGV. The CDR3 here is CASSLEGTEQNIQYF. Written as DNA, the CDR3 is TGTGCCAGCAGCTTAGAGGGGACAGAGCAAAACATTCAGTACTTC.

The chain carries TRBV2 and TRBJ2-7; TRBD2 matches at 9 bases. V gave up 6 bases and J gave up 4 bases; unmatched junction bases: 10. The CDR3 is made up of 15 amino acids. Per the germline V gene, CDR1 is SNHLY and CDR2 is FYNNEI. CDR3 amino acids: CASSSTLAGKYEQYF. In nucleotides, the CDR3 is TGTGCCAGCAGCAGTACTCTAGCGGGAAAATACGAGCAGTACTTC.

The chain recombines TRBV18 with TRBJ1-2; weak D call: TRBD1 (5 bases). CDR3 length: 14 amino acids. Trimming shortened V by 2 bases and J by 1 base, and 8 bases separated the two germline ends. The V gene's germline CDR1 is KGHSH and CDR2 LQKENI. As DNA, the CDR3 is TGTGCCAGCTCACCATCGGGGGTTAACTATGGCTACACCTTC. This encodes CASSPSGVNYGYTF.

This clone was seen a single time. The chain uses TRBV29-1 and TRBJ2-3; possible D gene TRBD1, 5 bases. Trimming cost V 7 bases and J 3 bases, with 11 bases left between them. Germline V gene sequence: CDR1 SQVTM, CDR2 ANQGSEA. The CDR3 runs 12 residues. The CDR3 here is CSAAGATDTQYF. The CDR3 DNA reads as TGCAGCGCCGCTGGGGCTACAGATACGCAGTATTTT.

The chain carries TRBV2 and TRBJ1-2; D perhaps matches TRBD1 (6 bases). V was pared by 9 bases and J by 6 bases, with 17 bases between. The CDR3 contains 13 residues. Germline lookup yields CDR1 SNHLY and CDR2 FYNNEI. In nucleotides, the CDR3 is TGTGCCAGTCTACCACAGGGTAGGAATGGCTACACCTTC. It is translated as CASLPQGRNGYTF.

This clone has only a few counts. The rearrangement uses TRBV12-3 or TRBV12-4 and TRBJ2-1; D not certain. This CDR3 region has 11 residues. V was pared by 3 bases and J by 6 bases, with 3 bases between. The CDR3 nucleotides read TGTGCCAGCAGTTTCAGCAATGAGCAGTTCTTC. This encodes CASSFSNEQFF.

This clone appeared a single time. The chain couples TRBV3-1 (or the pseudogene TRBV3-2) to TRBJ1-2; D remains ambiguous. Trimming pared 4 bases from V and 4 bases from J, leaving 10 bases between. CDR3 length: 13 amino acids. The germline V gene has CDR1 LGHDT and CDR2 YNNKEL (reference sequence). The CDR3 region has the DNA TGTGCCAGCAGCCCGGACGGACTCTATGGCTACACCTTC. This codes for CASSPDGLYGYTF.

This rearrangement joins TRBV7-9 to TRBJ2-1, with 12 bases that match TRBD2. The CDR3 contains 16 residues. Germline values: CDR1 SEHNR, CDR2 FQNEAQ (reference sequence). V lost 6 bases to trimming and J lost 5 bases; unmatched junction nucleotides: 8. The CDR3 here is CASSSSWTSGNNEQFF. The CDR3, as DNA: TGTGCCAGCAGTTCCTCTTGGACTAGCGGGAACAATGAGCAGTTCTTC.

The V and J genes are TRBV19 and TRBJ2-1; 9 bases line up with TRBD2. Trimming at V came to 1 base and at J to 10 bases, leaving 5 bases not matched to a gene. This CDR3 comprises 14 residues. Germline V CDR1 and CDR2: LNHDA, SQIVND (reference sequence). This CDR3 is CASSIGLLAGEQFF. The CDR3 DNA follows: TGTGCCAGTAGTATAGGTCTCCTAGCGGGGGAGCAGTTCTTC.

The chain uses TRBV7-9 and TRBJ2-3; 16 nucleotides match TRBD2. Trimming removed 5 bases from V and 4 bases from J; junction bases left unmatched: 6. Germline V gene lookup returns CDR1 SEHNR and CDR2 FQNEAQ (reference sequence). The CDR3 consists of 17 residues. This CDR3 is CASSKTGTSGRADTQYF. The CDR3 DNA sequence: TGTGCCAGCAGCAAGACCGGGACTAGCGGGAGGGCAGATACGCAGTATTTT.

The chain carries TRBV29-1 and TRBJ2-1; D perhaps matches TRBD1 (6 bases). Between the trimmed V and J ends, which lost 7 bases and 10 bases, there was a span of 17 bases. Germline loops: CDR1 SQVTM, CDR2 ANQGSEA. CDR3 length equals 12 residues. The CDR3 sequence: CSAIRGQLEQFF. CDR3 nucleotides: TGCAGCGCCATCAGGGGTCAATTGGAGCAGTTCTTC.

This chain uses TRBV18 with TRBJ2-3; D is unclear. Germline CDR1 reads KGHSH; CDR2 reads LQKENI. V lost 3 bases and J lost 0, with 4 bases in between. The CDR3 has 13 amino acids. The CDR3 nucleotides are TGTGCCAGCTCACCTCATAGCACAGATACGCAGTATTTT. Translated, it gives CASSPHSTDTQYF.